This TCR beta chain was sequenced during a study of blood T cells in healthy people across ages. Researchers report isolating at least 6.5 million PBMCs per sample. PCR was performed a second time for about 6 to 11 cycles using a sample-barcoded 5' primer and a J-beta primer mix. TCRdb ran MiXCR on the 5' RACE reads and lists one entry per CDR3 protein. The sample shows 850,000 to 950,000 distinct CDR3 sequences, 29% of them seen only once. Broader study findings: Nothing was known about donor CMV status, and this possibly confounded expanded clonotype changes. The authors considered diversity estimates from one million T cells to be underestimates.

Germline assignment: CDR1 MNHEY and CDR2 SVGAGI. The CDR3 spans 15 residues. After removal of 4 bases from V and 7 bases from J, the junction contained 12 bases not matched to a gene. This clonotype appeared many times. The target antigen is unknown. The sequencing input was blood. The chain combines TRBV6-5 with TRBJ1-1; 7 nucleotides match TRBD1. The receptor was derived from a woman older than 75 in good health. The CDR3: CASSSAGTAKFEAFF. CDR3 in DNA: TGTGCCAGCAGTTCAGCCGGGACAGCTAAGTTTGAAGCTTTCTTT.